A single sample gave rise to the 29 T cell receptor beta chains below, sequenced in a study of T cells after somatic rescue of genetic block. Libraries were prepared by immunoSEQ multiplex PCR; TCRdb keeps only in-frame clonotypes and omits some of them. This sample carries tens of thousands of clones, 80% to 95% of them seen once, and the ten largest clones take about 3%. The source material was peripheral blood mononuclear cells (PBMCs). These receptor sequences come from a man in his forties.

The chain combines TRBV7-9 with TRBJ1-5; D possibly corresponds to TRBD1 (6 bases). The CDR3 extends over 14 amino acids. The germline V and J ends were trimmed by 6 bases and 4 bases, with 13 bases remaining between them. Germline V gene lookup returns CDR1 SEHNR and CDR2 FQNEAQ (reference sequence). CDR3 amino acids: CASSPQGRNQPQHF. The CDR3 DNA sequence: TGTGCCAGCAGTCCACAGGGTCGTAATCAGCCCCAGCATTTT. The whole variable domain, remainder taken from reference TRBV7-9 and TRBJ1-5, is DTGVSQNPRHKITKRGQNVTFRCDPISEHNRLYWYRQTLGQGPEFLTYFQNEAQLEKSRLLSDRFSAERPKGSFSTLEIQRTEQGDSAMYLCASSPQGRNQPQHFGDGTRLSIL.

The chain joins TRBV19 to TRBJ1-3; the D gene is possibly TRBD1 (5 bases). V was clipped by 7 bases and J by 2 bases, with 9 bases between them. This CDR3 comprises 13 residues. Germline loops: CDR1 LNHDA, CDR2 SQIVND (reference sequence). The CDR3, as DNA: TGTGCCAGTATGGGACGGGCTGGAAACACCATATATTTT. Amino acid sequence: CASMGRAGNTIYF.

J is TRBJ2-7 and V is TRBV4-2, with 7 bases fitting TRBD2. Trimming removed 0 bases from V and 7 bases from J; junction bases left unmatched: 12. The germline gives CDR1 LGHNA, CDR2 YNFKEQ. CDR3 length: 16 amino acids. Here the CDR3 DNA reads TGTGCCAGCAGCCAAGATGGGGGGGAAAAAGGAGGGGAGCAGTACTTC. Its protein product is CASSQDGGEKGGEQYF.

J is TRBJ2-7 and V is TRBV6-5; D is undetermined. V lost 0 bases and J 3 bases, leaving 15 bases between the germline ends. Germline V gene data show CDR1 as MNHEY and CDR2 as SVGAGI. This CDR3 has 16 amino acids. This CDR3 reads CASSYSSGIFRYEQYF. The CDR3 nucleotides read TGTGCCAGCAGTTACTCTTCAGGCATTTTTCGCTACGAGCAGTACTTC.

The chain carries TRBV2 and TRBJ1-1; D perhaps matches TRBD1 (6 bases). The V gene's germline CDR1 is SNHLY and CDR2 FYNNEI. Trimming removed 6 bases at V and 7 bases at J, with 12 bases between. The CDR3 is 12 amino acids. The CDR3 loop is CASSGGLGEAFF. The CDR3 nucleotides are TGTGCCAGCAGCGGGGGGCTAGGTGAAGCTTTCTTT.

The V call is TRBV11-2, the J call TRBJ2-3; TRBD2 is a possible D gene (5 bases). Germline V CDR1 and CDR2: SGHAT, FQNNGV. V was clipped by 0 bases and J by 11 bases, with 21 bases between them. This CDR3 contains 16 residues. The CDR3 spells CASSLERLNLAGGQYF. In nucleotides, the CDR3 is TGTGCCAGCAGCTTAGAACGGCTGAACCTGGCAGGAGGGCAGTATTTT. Full variable domain (outside the CDR3, taken from reference TRBV11-2 and TRBJ2-3): EAGVAQSPRYKIIEKRQSVAFWCNPISGHATLYWYQQILGQGPKLLIQFQNNGVVDDSQLPKDRFSAERLKGVDSTLKIQPAKLEDSAVYLCASSLERLNLAGGQYFGPGTRLTVL.

The chain employs TRBV19 and TRBJ1-1, with D hard to call. This CDR3 is 13 amino acids long. Trimming stripped 3 bases from V and 4 bases from J, with 9 bases between. The germline CDR1 and CDR2 sequences are LNHDA and SQIVND (reference sequence). CDR3 protein: CASSILESTEAFF. The CDR3 coding sequence is TGTGCCAGTAGTATTCTGGAGAGCACTGAAGCTTTCTTT.

J is TRBJ1-1 and V is TRBV29-1, with 7 bases that match TRBD1. Germline CDR1 is SQVTM and CDR2 is ANQGSEA. Unmatched junction bases numbered 9, after V lost 7 bases and J lost 7 bases. The CDR3 runs to 12 residues. CDR3 sequence: CSAATGRNEAFF. CDR3 coding DNA: TGCAGCGCCGCGACAGGGAGGAATGAAGCTTTCTTT.

The chain couples TRBV6-5 to TRBJ1-1, with 11 bases identical to TRBD1. CDR3 length: 16 amino acids. From germline, CDR1 is MNHEY and CDR2 SVGAGI. V dropped 2 bases and J dropped 8; count of bases not matched to a gene: 10. As DNA, the CDR3 is TGTGCCAGCAGTTACCGGACAGGGGGCGCTGGGAAAGAAGCTTTCTTT. Encoded protein: CASSYRTGGAGKEAFF.

The chain joins TRBV5-1 to TRBJ2-5; D is possibly TRBD1 (6 bases). Germline V lookup: CDR1 SGHRS, CDR2 YFSETQ. The V end lost 0 bases, the J end lost 3 bases, and 12 bases lay between the germline ends. The CDR3 loop spans 15 amino acids. This CDR3 is CASSLVAGQKETQYF. The CDR3 coding sequence is TGCGCCAGCAGCTTGGTTGCCGGACAGAAAGAGACCCAGTACTTC.

The J gene is TRBJ2-5, the V gene TRBV18; unclear D gene. V was shortened by 0 bases and J by 3 bases, with 11 bases between the two germline ends. Germline V gene sequence: CDR1 KGHSH, CDR2 LQKENI. This CDR3 is built from 15 residues. The CDR3 bases are TGTGCCAGCTCACCACCGTCGGTCCGGGAAGAGACCCAGTACTTC. Translating it yields CASSPPSVREETQYF.

This rearrangement joins TRBV10-1 to TRBJ2-1, with 11 bases aligning to TRBD2. CDR3 length equals 16 residues. CDR1 WNHNN and CDR2 SYGVQD come from the germline V gene (reference sequence). The ends lost 6 bases at V and 3 bases at J; junction bases unmatched: 7. Here the CDR3 DNA reads TGCGCCAGCAGCGGCTACGGGACTAGCGGCTACAATGAGCAGTTCTTC. Residues: CASSGYGTSGYNEQFF.

The V and J genes are TRBV5-1 and TRBJ1-1, with D perhaps matching TRBD1 (6 bases). Germline loops: CDR1 SGHRS, CDR2 YFSETQ. The CDR3 length is 14 residues. The V end was cut by 4 bases, the J end by 6 bases, with 16 bases between. The CDR3 DNA follows: TGCGCCAGCAGCGACCAAACAGGGACCGCTGAAGCTTTCTTT. This gives the protein CASSDQTGTAEAFF.

The rearrangement links TRBV9 to TRBJ2-5; D is possibly TRBD1 or TRBD2 (5 bases each). The CDR3 extends over 14 amino acids. The V and J ends lost 2 bases and 5 bases respectively, with 13 bases between them. Germline V gene sequence: CDR1 SGDLS, CDR2 YYNGEE. The DNA of the CDR3 is TGTGCCAGCAGCGTCCGGGACCGGGGTGAGACCCAGTACTTC. This gives the protein CASSVRDRGETQYF.

V is TRBV18 and J is TRBJ2-7; D is perhaps TRBD1 (6 bases). With 2 bases removed from V and 2 bases from J, the gap between germline ends came to 10 bases. The CDR3 consists of 14 residues. Germline V CDR1 and CDR2: KGHSH, LQKENI. The CDR3 region is CASSPGTSTYEQYF. The CDR3 coding sequence is TGTGCCAGCTCACCAGGGACATCCACCTACGAGCAGTACTTC. The full variable domain, completed using reference TRBV18 and TRBJ2-7, is NAGVMQNPRHLVRRRGQEARLRCSPMKGHSHVYWYRQLPEEGLKFMVYLQKENIIDESGMPKERFSAEFPKEGPSILRIQQVVRGDSAAYFCASSPGTSTYEQYFGPGTRLTVT.

The chain joins TRBV30 to TRBJ1-4, with a tentative D call TRBD1 (5 bases). V gave up 3 bases and J gave up 4 bases, with 12 bases separating them. This CDR3 region has 14 residues. CDR1 is GTSNPN and CDR2 is SVGIG in the germline V gene (reference sequence). The CDR3 nucleotides are TGTGCCTGGAGGCTCCGGGACCTTAATGAAAAACTGTTTTTT. Its translation is CAWRLRDLNEKLFF.

In regard to this clone: This sample includes further DNA sequences coding for the same CDR3. The rearrangement joins TRBV9 to TRBJ1-6; D remains unclear. V lost 0 bases to trimming and J lost 7 bases, with 14 bases between them. Germline V CDR1 and CDR2: SGDLS, YYNGEE. The CDR3 length is 16 residues. The CDR3 region is CASSVGGGRGNSPLHF. DNA for the CDR3: TGTGCCAGCAGCGTAGGTGGAGGGCGCGGAAATTCACCCCTCCACTTT.

The chain couples TRBV19 to TRBJ1-5; TRBD1 is a possible D gene (5 bases). CDR1 is LNHDA, CDR2 SQIVND, per germline (reference sequence). The V end lost 3 bases, the J end lost 3 bases, and 9 bases lay between the germline ends. The CDR3 has 14 amino acids. DNA for the CDR3: TGTGCCAGTAGTATGTGGGGGGACAATCAGCCCCAGCATTTT. Amino acid sequence: CASSMWGDNQPQHF.

In this sample, this clone turned up once. The rearrangement links TRBV10-1 to TRBJ2-2, with TRBD1 as a possible D gene (5 bases). CDR3 size: 15 residues. From germline, CDR1 is WNHNN and CDR2 SYGVQD (reference sequence). V was trimmed by 0 bases and J by 4 bases, leaving 9 bases between them. The CDR3 protein is CASSESNQGTGELFF. CDR3 nucleotide sequence: TGCGCCAGCAGTGAGTCGAACCAGGGCACCGGGGAGCTGTTTTTT.

This chain uses TRBV2 with TRBJ2-4; weak D call: TRBD1 (6 bases). Per the germline V gene, CDR1 is SNHLY and CDR2 is FYNNEI. The CDR3 is made up of 13 amino acids. Trimming took off 9 bases at V and 1 base at J, with 10 bases between the two ends. The CDR3, as DNA: TGTGCCAGAAAACAGGGTGCCAAAAACATTCAGTACTTC. This codes for CARKQGAKNIQYF.

This clone was observed once. The chain recombines TRBV2 with TRBJ1-2, with TRBD1 identical over 7 bases. The CDR3 runs 13 residues. Germline V lookup: CDR1 SNHLY, CDR2 FYNNEI. Unmatched junction bases numbered 4, after V lost 4 bases and J lost 5 bases. The CDR3 bases are TGTGCCAGCAGTGCACAGGGGAAGTATGGCTACACCTTC. It specifies CASSAQGKYGYTF.

The rearrangement joins TRBV4-1 to TRBJ2-3; 10 nucleotides align to TRBD2. CDR1 is MGHRA and CDR2 is YSYEKL in the germline V gene. The trim removed 4 bases at V and 8 bases at J, leaving 21 bases unmatched. This CDR3 region has 19 residues. The CDR3 coding sequence is TGCGCCAGCAGCCTCCAAAGGGGATCCGGGACTAGCGCCGCGGGTACGCAGTATTTT. Amino acids: CASSLQRGSGTSAAGTQYF.

This chain connects TRBV6-6 to TRBJ2-1; TRBD2 is a possible D gene (5 bases). Per the germline V gene, CDR1 is MNHNY and CDR2 is SVGAGI (reference sequence). The CDR3 covers 13 residues. The V end was cut by 6 bases, the J end by 4 bases, with 10 bases between. The CDR3, as DNA: TGTGCCAGCAGGTTTCCGGGATACAATGAGCAGTTCTTC. It codes for CASRFPGYNEQFF.

The genes are TRBV30 and TRBJ1-1; D is ambiguous. Germline V gives CDR1 GTSNPN, CDR2 SVGIG (reference sequence). The CDR3 sequence is 14 residues long. V gave up 0 bases and J gave up 6 bases, with 14 bases separating them. CDR3 protein: CAWSVGGRTAEAFF. The CDR3 DNA is TGTGCCTGGAGTGTGGGCGGGCGGACTGCTGAAGCTTTCTTT.

Comments on this clone: A junction end diverges from the germline sequence, so it may reflect a read error. This same CDR3 is encoded by further DNA sequences in the sample. This chain uses TRBV12-5 with TRBJ1-2; D is possibly TRBD1 (5 bases). Germline CDR1 is LGHNT and CDR2 is FRNRAP. This CDR3 is 18 amino acids long. CDR3 in DNA: TGTGCTAGTGGCTTGGTACTTTCCAGGGATTCAGCTTGGGCTGGCTACACCTTC. Amino acid sequence: CASGLVLSRDSAWAGYTF.

V is TRBV4-2 and J is TRBJ1-2, with unresolved D. CDR3 length: 12 amino acids. Trimming removed 1 base from V and 7 bases from J, with 7 bases in between. Per the germline V gene, CDR1 is LGHNA and CDR2 is YNFKEQ. CDR3 sequence: CASSQGVGGYTF. The CDR3 region has the DNA TGTGCCAGCAGCCAAGGTGTGGGTGGCTACACCTTC.

The chain links TRBV19 to TRBJ2-3; maybe TRBD1 (5 bases). The CDR3 spans 14 residues. CDR1 is LNHDA, CDR2 SQIVND, per germline (reference sequence). V lost 5 bases to trimming and J lost 9 bases, with 18 bases between them. CDR3 DNA: TGTGCCAGTAGTCTCGACGGAGCAGGGTCGACGCAGTATTTT. Translation: CASSLDGAGSTQYF.

V and J are TRBV18 and TRBJ2-3, with a possible D match to TRBD2 (6 bases). The CDR3 runs 14 residues. Germline V gene lookup returns CDR1 KGHSH and CDR2 LQKENI. V shed 3 bases and J shed 1 base, with 8 bases lying between them. The CDR3 DNA follows: TGTGCCAGCTCACCCGGGGAGGGCACAGATACGCAGTATTTT. Translation: CASSPGEGTDTQYF.

A single count supports this clone. The rearrangement joins TRBV4-3 to TRBJ2-1; a weak D match, TRBD1 (6 bases). The CDR3 has 15 residues. CDR1 is LGHNA and CDR2 is YSLEER in the germline V gene. With 0 bases removed from V and 4 bases from J, the gap between germline ends came to 10 bases. Here the CDR3 reads CASSQDRGQYNEQFF. The DNA of the CDR3 is TGCGCCAGCAGCCAAGACAGGGGTCAATACAATGAGCAGTTCTTC.